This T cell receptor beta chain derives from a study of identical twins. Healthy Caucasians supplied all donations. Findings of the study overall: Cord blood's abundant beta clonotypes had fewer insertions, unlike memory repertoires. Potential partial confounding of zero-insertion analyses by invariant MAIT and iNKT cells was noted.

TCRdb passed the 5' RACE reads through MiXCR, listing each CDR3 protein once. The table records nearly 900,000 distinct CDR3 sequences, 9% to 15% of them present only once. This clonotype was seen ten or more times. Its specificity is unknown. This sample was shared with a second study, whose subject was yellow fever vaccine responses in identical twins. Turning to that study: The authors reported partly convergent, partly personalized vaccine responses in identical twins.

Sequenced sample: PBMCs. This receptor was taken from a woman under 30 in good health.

CDR3 nucleotide sequence: TGTGCCACCAGCAGAGACAGAAACTATGGCTACACCTTC. This gives the protein CATSRDRNYGYTF. The chain combines TRBV15 with TRBJ1-2; unclear D gene. V was trimmed by 0 bases and J by 2 bases, leaving 4 bases between them. This CDR3 is built from 13 residues. Germline lookup yields CDR1 LNHNV and CDR2 YYDKDF (reference sequence).